What follows are 11 T cell receptor beta chains derived from one specimen sequenced in a study of cytomegalovirus exposure and HLA in healthy donors. Use of 60 Vbeta and 13 Jbeta primers characterized the PCR. The data were produced by immunoSEQ multiplex PCR, yet TCRdb's version contains in-frame clones alone and is incomplete. The sample includes more than 140,000 clones, around 80% of them seen just once. Sequencing was performed on PBMCs. These receptors originate from a man between 40 and 49 years old in good health and CMV-seronegative.

This clone was counted a single time. The chain couples TRBV4-1 to TRBJ1-2; the match to TRBD1 covers 7 bases. V was clipped by 0 bases and J by 4 bases; unmatched bases: 20. The CDR3 extends over 20 amino acids. CDR1 is MGHRA, CDR2 YSYEKL, per germline. The CDR3 loop reads CASSQEGIGQADIGPYGYTF. DNA of the CDR3: TGCGCCAGCAGCCAAGAAGGGATAGGACAGGCCGACATAGGGCCCTATGGCTACACCTTC.

The chain joins TRBV2 to TRBJ2-1, with D tentatively TRBD2 (5 bases). The CDR3 is 14 amino acids. The germline CDR1 and CDR2 sequences are SNHLY and FYNNEI. V was cut by 0 bases and J by 10 bases, with 13 bases left in between. The chain's CDR3 is CASSEALNGMEQFF. The DNA for the CDR3 is TGTGCCAGCAGTGAAGCGCTGAACGGGATGGAGCAGTTCTTC.

CDR3 protein: CASSEWGLHAETQYF. CDR3 in DNA: TGTGCCAGCAGTGAGTGGGGCCTCCATGCGGAGACCCAGTACTTC. This chain connects TRBV2 to TRBJ2-5; D possibly corresponds to TRBD1 (5 bases). This CDR3 contains 15 residues. Germline loops: CDR1 SNHLY, CDR2 FYNNEI. V was pared by 3 bases and J by 5 bases, with 16 bases between.

The chain recombines TRBV7-2 with TRBJ1-4; D not resolved. CDR3 length: 15 amino acids. The germline gives CDR1 SGHTA, CDR2 FQGNSA. Between the trimmed V and J ends, which lost 4 bases and 4 bases, there was a span of 13 bases. Here the CDR3 reads CASSSSTAFNEKLFF. The CDR3, as DNA: TGTGCCAGCAGCTCCTCAACAGCCTTTAATGAAAAACTGTTTTTT.

The V and J genes are TRBV5-6 and TRBJ1-1; D perhaps matches TRBD1 (6 bases). The germline CDR1 and CDR2 sequences are SGHDT and YYEEEE. V was pared by 4 bases and J by 5 bases, with 12 bases between. The CDR3 runs to 13 residues. Here the CDR3 reads CASSKGVRTEAFF. DNA of the CDR3: TGTGCCAGCAGCAAGGGGGTACGGACTGAAGCTTTCTTT.

This chain joins TRBV6-1 and TRBJ1-2, with 9 nucleotides matching TRBD1. CDR1 MNHNS and CDR2 SASEGT come from the germline V gene. Trimming at V came to 3 bases and at J to 7 bases, leaving 9 bases not matched to a gene. The CDR3 contains 15 residues. The CDR3 nucleotides are TGTGCCAGCAGTGAGGTATCCGGGACAGGGTGTGGCTACACCTTC. Translation gives CASSEVSGTGCGYTF.

The J gene is TRBJ1-3, the V gene TRBV10-3; D remains ambiguous. Trimming took off 11 bases at V and 0 bases at J, with 14 bases between the two ends. The length of the CDR3 is 14 residues. Per the germline V gene, CDR1 is ENHRY and CDR2 is SYGVKD. The CDR3 reads CASHGVPSGNTIYF. For the CDR3, the DNA is TGTGCCTCCCACGGGGTGCCCTCTGGAAACACCATATATTTT.

CDR3 protein: CASSLTGSSNTGELFF. The DNA for the CDR3 is TGTGCCAGCAGCTTGACAGGGAGTTCAAACACCGGGGAGCTGTTTTTT. This chain connects TRBV7-6 to TRBJ2-2; 7 bases are shared with TRBD1. The CDR3 runs 16 residues. Germline V gene sequence: CDR1 SGHVS, CDR2 FNYEAQ. J was trimmed by 2 bases and V by 3 bases; bases with no gene match: 6.

The chain has TRBV7-7 and TRBJ1-5; D gene unclear. This CDR3 has 16 amino acids. V gave up 4 bases and J gave up 2 bases, with 15 bases separating them. CDR1 and CDR2 (germline): SSHAT, FNYEAQ (reference sequence). The CDR3 DNA is TGTGCCAGCAGCTCATTCATGGGCTTAGGCAATCAGCCCCAGCATTTT. It codes for CASSSFMGLGNQPQHF.

The chain has TRBV14 and TRBJ1-2; possibly TRBD1 for D (6 bases). Trimming removed 2 bases at V and 10 bases at J, with 14 bases between. CDR3 length: 13 amino acids. The germline CDR1 and CDR2 sequences are SGHDN and FVKESK. The CDR3 protein is CASSQFLQGVYTF. CDR3 in DNA: TGTGCCAGCAGCCAATTCTTACAGGGCGTCTACACCTTC.

The chain links TRBV15 to TRBJ1-5; no clear D gene. This CDR3 comprises 16 residues. With 0 bases removed from V and 7 bases from J, the gap between germline ends came to 16 bases. Germline CDR1 is LNHNV and CDR2 is YYDKDF (reference sequence). The CDR3 loop reads CATSRDKSTGRQPQHF. CDR3 coding DNA: TGTGCCACCAGCAGAGATAAGAGTACGGGGAGGCAGCCCCAGCATTTT.